This note documents a single T cell receptor beta chain sequence. V was trimmed by 7 bases and J by 3 bases, leaving 10 bases between them. Germline V lookup: CDR1 MGHDK, CDR2 SYGVNS. This CDR3 contains 12 residues. The authors reverse transcribed all of the isolated RNA, so sequencing captured expressed TCRB transcripts. Assay used: immunoSEQ multiplex PCR; TCRdb lists only in-frame clones, some missing. The sample lists roughly 350,000 clones, approximately 11% occurring once. A single heparinised blood sample, averaging around 110 mL, was obtained per donor. The data were taken from a study of beta chain features in type 1 diabetes.

The chain joins TRBV25-1 to TRBJ2-7; perhaps TRBD2 as D (6 bases). Material for sequencing was naive CD4+ T cells from blood. The receptor was isolated from a woman aged 25 to 45 in good health. CDR3 nucleotide sequence: TGTGCCAGCAAGGACGGGGGCTACGAGCAGTACTTC. This codes for CASKDGGYEQYF.